This T cell receptor (beta chain) was obtained from a study of T cells in Graves' hyperthyroidism and ophthalmopathy. The overall study: The authors collected peripheral blood at initial diagnosis, before any treatment.

This clonotype was seen repeatedly, ten times or more. Its antigen is not identified. The ends were cut back, 7 bases at V and 4 bases at J, with 13 bases in the middle. Germline V gives CDR1 SGHTA, CDR2 FQGNSA. The CDR3 contains 13 residues. Broader study findings: Among clonotypes expanded in thyroid above 0.001, most were also found in blood.

Using RNA transcripts as the source, TCR beta CDR3 regions were amplified. Researchers ran a first-round RT-PCR on the TCR CDR3 using the HTBI primer set. TCRdb passed the multiplex PCR reads through MiXCR, listing each CDR3 protein once. Among more than 75,000 distinct CDR3 sequences listed, around 50% were seen once. Stable Graves' hyperthyroidism meant no ophthalmopathy progression within 18 months. Patients were aged 18 to 65, had disease duration under 2 months, and had newly diagnosed hyperthyroidism. The specimen sequenced was blood. This chain links TRBV7-2 with TRBJ1-2; D not resolved. This clonotype was obtained from a woman between 40 and 55 years old with Graves' hyperthyroidism. The CDR3 region is CASNFEGIYGYTF. CDR3 sequence (DNA): TGTGCCAGCAACTTTGAAGGGATCTATGGCTACACCTTC.